Below are 2 T cell receptor beta chains sequenced from a single sample in a study of tumor-infiltrating lymphocytes in primary liver carcinoma. The investigators made TCR beta cDNA from approximately 510 ng total RNA, using a constant-region primer. Three nested multiplex PCR rounds of slightly modified ARM-PCR generated TCR beta libraries. Researchers ran the first two PCR rounds for approximately 10 cycles each with TRBV1-TRBV30 forward primers and a C-beta reverse primer. Each CDR3 protein is one row after TCRdb ran MiXCR on the multiplex PCR reads. This table has a few hundred thousand distinct CDR3 sequences, roughly three fifths appearing once. They got blood RNA out of unsorted whole blood and also pulled out germline DNA. The sequenced sample was peripheral blood. The receptors here all came from a woman between 25 and 40 years old with primary liver carcinoma and hepatitis B virus infection.

This chain uses TRBV30 with TRBJ1-1; D ambiguous. V was clipped by 3 bases and J by 7 bases, with 9 bases between them. The CDR3 spans 11 residues. Germline-derived CDR1 and CDR2 are GTSNPN and SVGIG (reference sequence). The CDR3 DNA is TGTGCCTGGAGGGCAGCGGATGAAGCTTTCTTT. Residues: CAWRAADEAFF.

This clonotype was recorded a few times. The chain carries TRBV13 and TRBJ2-7, with 10 bases lining up with TRBD2. V lost 4 bases and J lost 3; bases outside the gene matches: 12. This CDR3 has 17 residues. Per germline, CDR1 PRHDT and CDR2 FYEKMQ (reference sequence). CDR3 loop: CASSSSLAGVSFYEQYF. Written as DNA, the CDR3 is TGTGCCAGCAGCTCCTCCCTAGCGGGAGTGTCTTTCTACGAGCAGTACTTC.